This entry concerns a single T cell receptor beta chain. The data originate from a study of blood T cells in healthy people across ages. V lost 5 bases and J lost 4, with 9 bases in between. Per germline, CDR1 MRHNA and CDR2 SNTAGT. This CDR3 spans 13 amino acids. The sample, roughly 9.5 milliliters of peripheral blood, was drawn from each donor. A second about 7 to 11 cycle PCR used barcoded and J-beta primers. Via MiXCR, TCRdb re-called the 5' RACE reads, giving one row per CDR3 protein. Altogether 1.5 million to 2 million distinct CDR3 sequences are present, 40% to 55% being singletons, with the ten largest covering approximately 2.1%.

The clonotype comes from a middle-aged woman in good health. This chain joins TRBV6-4 and TRBJ2-1; possible D gene TRBD2, 6 bases. Specimen: blood. Here the CDR3 reads CASSPSAYNEQFF. The CDR3 nucleotides read TGTGCCAGCAGTCCTAGCGCTTACAATGAGCAGTTCTTC.